The 24 T cell receptor beta chains listed next were all sequenced from one sample in a study of Graves' ophthalmopathy and Graves' hyperthyroidism. Amplification targeted the TCR beta CDR3 regions, with RNA transcripts as the source material. RT-PCR was first run with HTBI primers, then multiplex PCR in a second round. TCRdb re-called the multiplex PCR reads through MiXCR, storing one row per CDR3 protein. The data contain approximately 480,000 distinct CDR3 sequences, around 15% of them singletons. Material: blood. These TCRs come from a woman younger than 45 with Graves' ophthalmopathy.

This clonotype occurred many times. V and J are TRBV15 and TRBJ1-2; D call uncertain. The germline V gene has CDR1 LNHNV and CDR2 YYDKDF (reference sequence). V gave up 1 base and J gave up 1 base, with 10 bases separating them. The CDR3 is 15 residues long. The CDR3 region is CATSRGPVVNYGYTF. In DNA form, the CDR3 reads TGTGCCACCAGCAGAGGCCCGGTGGTTAACTATGGCTACACCTTC.

This clonotype has ten or more counts. The chain carries TRBV28 and TRBJ1-1; D unresolved. CDR1 and CDR2 from the germline V gene are MDHEN and SYDVKM. There are 14 residues in the CDR3. With 5 bases removed from V and 3 bases from J, the gap between germline ends came to 13 bases. CDR3 coding DNA: TGTGCCAGCAGTCCAGGACCCCTGGACACTGAAGCTTTCTTT. Translation: CASSPGPLDTEAFF.

This clonotype was detected many times. The CDR3 here is CASSLLGRTASMGEQFF. The CDR3 DNA follows: TGTGCCAGCAGCCTATTAGGGAGGACAGCGTCCATGGGTGAGCAGTTCTTC. The gene calls are TRBV7-8 and TRBJ2-1, with D possibly called TRBD1 or TRBD2 (6 bases each). This CDR3 is 17 amino acids long. CDR1 is SGHVS and CDR2 is FQNEAQ in the germline V gene. V lost 5 bases and J 9 bases, leaving 26 bases between the germline ends.

Many counts were recorded for this clonotype. Compared with germline, one end of the junction differs, possibly owing to a read error. The chain couples TRBV20-1 to TRBJ1-1; 7 bases are a match to TRBD1. The V gene's germline CDR1 is DFQATT and CDR2 SNEGSKA (reference sequence). CDR3 length: 12 amino acids. Here the CDR3 reads CSARDRVSEAFF. Here the CDR3 DNA reads TGCAGTGCTCGAGACAGGGTGAGTGAAGCTTTCTTT.

There are many counts of this clonotype. The chain couples TRBV27 to TRBJ1-6; D perhaps matches TRBD1 (6 bases). V was clipped by 6 bases and J by 10 bases, with 13 bases between them. The germline gives CDR1 MNHEY, CDR2 SMNVEV (reference sequence). The CDR3 length is 13 residues. CDR3 DNA: TGTGCCAGCAGGTCCAGGGGTTACTCACCCCTCCACTTT. Translating gives CASRSRGYSPLHF.

This clonotype occurred many times. The CDR3 loop reads CASSLDLSGRYGYTF. DNA for the CDR3: TGTGCCAGCAGCTTAGATCTATCAGGGCGCTATGGCTACACCTTC. The V and J genes are TRBV11-2 and TRBJ1-2, with D tentatively TRBD1 (5 bases). CDR1 is SGHAT and CDR2 is FQNNGV in the germline V gene. The CDR3 is 15 amino acids. V lost 0 bases and J lost 4, with 12 bases in between.

This clonotype came up many times. The chain is built from TRBV7-3 and TRBJ2-6; no definite D call. Looked up from germline, CDR1 is SGHTA and CDR2 is FQGTGA. V was cut by 0 bases and J by 2 bases, with 5 bases left in between. This CDR3 spans 15 amino acids. CDR3 region: CASSLTSAGANVLTF. Here the CDR3 DNA reads TGTGCCAGCAGCTTAACTTCGGCTGGGGCCAACGTCCTGACTTTC.

This clonotype has a count of ten or more. The chain has TRBV2 and TRBJ2-7; 9 bases match TRBD2. After removal of 4 bases from V and 0 bases from J, the junction contained 4 bases not matched to a gene. This CDR3 contains 15 residues. Germline V gene sequence: CDR1 SNHLY, CDR2 FYNNEI. The CDR3 loop is CASSGASGTSYEQYF. DNA of the CDR3: TGTGCCAGCAGTGGCGCTAGCGGGACCTCCTACGAGCAGTACTTC.

This clonotype was counted at least ten times. J is TRBJ1-2 and V is TRBV7-2; D unclear. CDR1 is SGHTA and CDR2 is FQGNSA in the germline V gene. This CDR3 comprises 15 residues. V dropped 1 base and J dropped 8 bases, with 17 bases sitting between them. The CDR3 loop is CASSLVRGSREGYTF. CDR3 nucleotide sequence: TGTGCCAGCAGCTTAGTACGGGGAAGTAGGGAGGGCTACACCTTC.

This clonotype was detected once. This may arise from a read error, as a much more abundant clone is one base away. This sequence joins TRBV6-1 and TRBJ2-7; the match to TRBD1 covers 10 bases. The V gene's germline CDR1 is MNHNS and CDR2 SASEGT. This CDR3 contains 14 residues. CDR3 region: CVSIRTGGFYEQYF. The CDR3 nucleotides are TGTGTCAGCATCCGGACAGGGGGGTTTTACGAGCAGTACTTC.

This clonotype was recorded at least ten times. The rearrangement links TRBV6-5 to TRBJ1-5; D is ambiguous. The CDR3 loop spans 14 amino acids. In germline, CDR1 is MNHEY, CDR2 SVGAGI. V lost 0 bases and J lost 9, with 12 bases in between. The CDR3 protein is CASSYSSVLGPQHF. CDR3 coding DNA: TGTGCCAGCAGTTACTCGAGTGTCCTAGGGCCCCAGCATTTT.

This CDR3 reads CASSLDAGGGRGTGELFF. The CDR3, as DNA: TGTGCCAGCAGCTTGGACGCGGGAGGAGGGAGAGGGACCGGGGAGCTGTTTTTT. J is TRBJ2-2 and V is TRBV5-4; 8 nucleotides agree with TRBD2. The CDR3 loop spans 18 amino acids. The V gene end was trimmed by 0 bases and the J gene end by 5 bases; junction bases not matched to a gene: 12. Germline CDR1 is SGHNT and CDR2 is YYREEE (reference sequence).

There are many counts of this clonotype. CDR3 DNA sequence: TGTGCCTCCACCAGGAGGAACACCGGGGAGCTGTTTTTT. Translation: CASTRRNTGELFF. The J gene is TRBJ2-2, the V gene TRBV30; D ambiguous. V gave up 7 bases and J gave up 1 base, with 10 bases separating them. The CDR3 covers 13 residues. CDR1 and CDR2 from the germline V gene are GTSNPN and SVGIG (reference sequence).

This clonotype was seen repeatedly, ten times or more. The rearrangement uses TRBV10-2 and TRBJ1-5, with D possibly TRBD1 on 6 matching bases. V was pared by 6 bases and J by 6 bases, with 18 bases between. The CDR3 is 15 amino acids. CDR1 is WSHSY and CDR2 is SAAADI in the germline V gene. CDR3 residues: CASRGGVGVGQPQHF. CDR3 in DNA: TGCGCCAGCAGAGGGGGGGTCGGAGTGGGTCAGCCCCAGCATTTT.

This clonotype was seen ten or more times. The rearrangement links TRBV7-3 to TRBJ2-5, with D maybe TRBD1 (6 bases). Deletions cut 5 bases from V and 7 bases from J, with 14 bases between. The CDR3 runs to 13 residues. Germline CDR1 is SGHTA and CDR2 is FQGTGA. CDR3 residues: CASSRDTGGTQYF. The CDR3 nucleotides are TGTGCCAGCAGCAGGGACACTGGCGGGACCCAGTACTTC.

The CDR3 DNA reads TGTGCCAGCATGCCAGGGAGTGATGGCGAGCAGTACTTC. This translates into CASMPGSDGEQYF. The J gene is TRBJ2-7, the V gene TRBV28; D may correspond to TRBD1 or TRBD2 (5 bases each). This CDR3 region has 13 residues. V lost 7 bases and J 6 bases, leaving 16 bases between the germline ends. CDR1 is MDHEN, CDR2 SYDVKM, per germline. The variable domain in full, completed from reference TRBV28 and TRBJ2-7, reads DVKVTQSSRYLVKRTGEKVFLECVQDMDHENMFWYRQDPGLGLRLIYFSYDVKMKEKGDIPEGYSVSREKKERFSLILESASTNQTSMYLCASMPGSDGEQYFGPGTRLTVT.

This clonotype was seen many times. The chain links TRBV15 to TRBJ2-5; TRBD1 matches at 8 bases. CDR3 length equals 15 residues. After removal of 3 bases from V and 3 bases from J, the junction contained 6 bases not matched to a gene. Germline CDR1 and CDR2: LNHNV and YYDKDF (reference sequence). For the CDR3, the DNA is TGTGCCACCAGCAGGGGACAGGTCGCGGAAGAGACCCAGTACTTC. This translates into CATSRGQVAEETQYF. Filled out from reference TRBV15 and TRBJ2-5, the complete variable domain reads DAMVIQNPRYQVTQFGKPVTLSCSQTLNHNVMYWYQQKSSQAPKLLFHYYDKDFNNEADTPDNFQSRRPNTSFCFLDIRSPGLGDTAMYLCATSRGQVAEETQYFGPGTRLLVL.

This clonotype has at least ten counts. The chain links TRBV12-3 or TRBV12-4 to TRBJ1-2; unclear D gene. The CDR3 is made up of 14 amino acids. Trimming cost V 6 bases and J 1 base, with 12 bases left between them. CDR3 nucleotides: TGTGCCAGCAGACCAGGACGGCTTAACTATGGCTACACCTTC. Amino acids: CASRPGRLNYGYTF.

This clonotype has at least ten counts. As DNA, the CDR3 is TGTGCCACCAGTGATTATGGAGGGAATGGCTACACCTTC. Amino acids: CATSDYGGNGYTF. The chain combines TRBV24-1 with TRBJ1-2; D is unclear. The V gene's germline CDR1 is KGHDR and CDR2 SFDVKD. The CDR3 contains 13 residues. The germline V and J ends were trimmed by 2 bases and 6 bases, with 9 bases remaining between them.

This clonotype has a count of ten or more. The chain combines TRBV12-3 or TRBV12-4 with TRBJ2-2; possible D gene TRBD1, 6 bases. This CDR3 is built from 17 residues. V dropped 6 bases and J dropped 2 bases, with 19 bases sitting between them. As DNA, the CDR3 is TGTGCCAGCAGCCTAATATCAGGACAGCCAAACACCGGGGAGCTGTTTTTT. Amino acids: CASSLISGQPNTGELFF.

The table lists this clonotype with many counts. The CDR3 DNA sequence: TGTGCCACTCAAGGACTGGAGGGAAACATTCAGTACTTC. This codes for CATQGLEGNIQYF. The rearrangement uses TRBV6-1 and TRBJ2-4, with D possibly being TRBD2 (6 bases). Germline V lookup: CDR1 MNHNS, CDR2 SASEGT. CDR3 length: 13 residues. With 10 bases removed from V and 6 bases from J, the gap between germline ends came to 16 bases.

This clonotype was counted at least ten times. This rearrangement joins TRBV7-9 to TRBJ1-1; D remains unclear. CDR1 is SEHNR and CDR2 is FQNEAQ in the germline V gene (reference sequence). This CDR3 has 12 residues. The V gene lost 5 bases and the J gene lost 5 bases, with 9 bases spanning the gap. CDR3 loop: CASSERVTEAFF. The CDR3 DNA follows: TGTGCCAGCAGCGAAAGGGTAACTGAAGCTTTCTTT.

The table lists this clonotype with many counts. This rearrangement joins TRBV28 to TRBJ1-5; the D is unclear. The CDR3 sequence is 13 residues long. The germline gives CDR1 MDHEN, CDR2 SYDVKM. The V and J ends lost 7 bases and 9 bases respectively, with 16 bases between them. The CDR3 loop reads CASTEVGSWPQHF. The CDR3, as DNA: TGTGCCAGCACCGAAGTCGGATCTTGGCCCCAGCATTTT.

This clonotype was detected ten times or more. A much bigger clone sits one base away, suggesting this may be a read error. The chain has TRBV28 and TRBJ1-2; a possible D gene is TRBD1 (6 bases). Looked up from germline, CDR1 is MDHEN and CDR2 is SYDVKM. The CDR3 is made up of 13 amino acids. Trimming shortened V by 11 bases and J by 4 bases, and 17 bases separated the two germline ends. The CDR3 DNA sequence: TGTGCCGGCACCCCCCGGGGGGCCTATGGCTACACCTTC. It translates to CAGTPRGAYGYTF.